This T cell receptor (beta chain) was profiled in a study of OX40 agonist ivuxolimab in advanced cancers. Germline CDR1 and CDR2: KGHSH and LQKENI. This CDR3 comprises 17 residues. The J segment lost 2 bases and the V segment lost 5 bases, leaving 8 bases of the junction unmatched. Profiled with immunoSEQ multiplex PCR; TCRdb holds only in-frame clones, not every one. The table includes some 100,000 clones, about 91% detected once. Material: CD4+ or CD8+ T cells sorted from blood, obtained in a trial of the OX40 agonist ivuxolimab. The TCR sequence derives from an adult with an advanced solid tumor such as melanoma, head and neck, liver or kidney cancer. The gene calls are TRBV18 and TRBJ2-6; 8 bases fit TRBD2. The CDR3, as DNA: TGTGCCAGCTCAATACTAGCGGCAGGGACTGGGGCCAACGTCCTGACTTTC. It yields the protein CASSILAAGTGANVLTF.